This passage covers 10 T cell receptor beta chains from one sample sequenced in a study of cytomegalovirus exposure and HLA in healthy donors. TCRdb keeps only in-frame clones here, not all; method: immunoSEQ multiplex PCR. The sample has about 200,000 clones, around 87% seen once; the top ten hold 1.5% to 2.5%. What was sequenced was PBMCs. These receptors were obtained from a young woman in good health and CMV-seropositive.

This chain uses TRBV2 with TRBJ2-1; 8 positions agree with TRBD2. The CDR3 is 13 residues long. Trimming took 1 base from V and 15 from J; bases not matched to a gene: 8. Per the germline V gene, CDR1 is SNHLY and CDR2 is FYNNEI. The CDR3, as DNA: TGTGCCAGCAGTGAAGGGGCGGGAGGCCGGGGGTTCTTC. This gives the protein CASSEGAGGRGFF.

V and J are TRBV5-6 and TRBJ1-2; tentative D call: TRBD1 (6 bases). In germline, CDR1 is SGHDT, CDR2 YYEEEE. V was clipped by 2 bases and J by 8 bases, with 10 bases between them. This CDR3 comprises 12 residues. CDR3 nucleotides: TGTGCCAGCAGCTTAGGCAGGGGCGGCTACACCTTC. Encoded protein: CASSLGRGGYTF.

V gene TRBV15 combines with J gene TRBJ1-5; D is possibly TRBD1 (6 bases). The CDR3 contains 15 residues. V shed 3 bases and J shed 7 bases, with 16 bases lying between them. Germline V gene lookup returns CDR1 LNHNV and CDR2 YYDKDF (reference sequence). The CDR3 DNA is TGTGCCACCAGCAGGACCACAGGGTTGGGCCAGCCCCAGCATTTT. Its protein is CATSRTTGLGQPQHF.

The count of this clone is one. CDR3 loop: CATSRDTSREQYF. CDR3 nucleotide sequence: TGTGCCACCAGCAGAGACACTAGTCGGGAGCAGTACTTC. This chain links TRBV15 with TRBJ2-7; weak D call: TRBD2 (5 bases). The CDR3 has 13 residues. Germline V lookup: CDR1 LNHNV, CDR2 YYDKDF (reference sequence). Trimming left V 0 bases short and J 7 bases short, with 10 bases between.

The rearrangement links TRBV2 to TRBJ2-1; 10 bases fit TRBD1. The CDR3 loop spans 16 amino acids. In germline, CDR1 is SNHLY, CDR2 FYNNEI. J was trimmed by 6 bases and V by 5 bases; bases with no gene match: 10. The CDR3 nucleotides are TGTGCCAGCAGTCTCACTCCCGGGACAGGGGTCAATGAGCAGTTCTTC. Protein product: CASSLTPGTGVNEQFF.

CDR3 amino acids: CASSQEVRVGYEQYF. CDR3 DNA: TGTGCCAGCAGCCAAGAAGTACGGGTCGGATACGAGCAGTACTTC. This chain uses TRBV4-2 with TRBJ2-7; D uncertain. The V and J ends lost 0 bases and 4 bases respectively, with 13 bases between them. The CDR3 contains 15 residues. Germline V gene lookup returns CDR1 LGHNA and CDR2 YNFKEQ.

This chain joins TRBV19 and TRBJ2-1; 12 bases are a match to TRBD2. This CDR3 region has 18 residues. V lost 3 bases to trimming and J lost 2 bases; unmatched junction nucleotides: 8. Germline CDR1 and CDR2: LNHDA and SQIVND (reference sequence). The CDR3 spells CASSISLAGGVPYNEQFF. The CDR3, as DNA: TGTGCCAGTAGTATCTCGCTAGCGGGAGGGGTCCCCTACAATGAGCAGTTCTTC.

The V call is TRBV28, the J call TRBJ2-3; D call uncertain. V shed 5 bases and J shed 4 bases, with 7 bases lying between them. The germline V gene encodes CDR1 MDHEN and CDR2 SYDVKM. The CDR3 contains 12 residues. The CDR3 sequence is CASSPIPDTQYF. The DNA of the CDR3 is TGTGCCAGCAGTCCTATCCCAGATACGCAGTATTTT. The full variable domain, rest sourced from reference TRBV28 and TRBJ2-3, is DVKVTQSSRYLVKRTGEKVFLECVQDMDHENMFWYRQDPGLGLRLIYFSYDVKMKEKGDIPEGYSVSREKKERFSLILESASTNQTSMYLCASSPIPDTQYFGPGTRLTVL.

The chain joins TRBV28 to TRBJ2-5; D is perhaps TRBD2 (6 bases). V was clipped by 3 bases and J by 4 bases, with 9 bases between them. The germline V gene has CDR1 MDHEN and CDR2 SYDVKM. This CDR3 comprises 13 residues. In DNA form, the CDR3 reads TGTGCCAGCAGTTTGGAGGGAGCAGAGACCCAGTACTTC. This sequence encodes CASSLEGAETQYF.

The J gene is TRBJ2-7, the V gene TRBV29-1; tentatively, D is TRBD2 (7 bases). This CDR3 contains 14 residues. V dropped 7 bases and J dropped 0 bases, with 16 bases sitting between them. Germline assignment: CDR1 SQVTM and CDR2 ANQGSEA. The CDR3 DNA reads as TGCAGCGCCCGAGGGGGGGAAAGCTCCTACGAGCAGTACTTC. This translates into CSARGGESSYEQYF.